This TCR beta chain emerged from a study of human T cells and chemical hapten exposure. Time point here: patch test 3, about 24 weeks after DPC sensitization. The treatment here: therapeutic diphenylcyclopropenone sensitization with weekly scalp DPC. TCRdb called the RACE reads again in MiXCR, with one record for every CDR3 protein. The repertoire holds 70,000 or so distinct CDR3 sequences, with roughly 11% as singletons. Concerning this clonotype itself: At one end, the junction sequence differs from germline, possibly due to a read error.

The V gene's germline CDR1 is MDHEN and CDR2 SYDVKM. CDR3 length equals 14 residues. The rearrangement joins TRBV28 to TRBJ2-3, with a weak D call TRBD1 (6 bases). The receptor comes from a woman in her forties or fifties with alopecia areata. Some clones in this sample may be carry-over from other donors' samples. This specimen consisted of whole blood, obtained in connection with sensitization to the hapten diphenylcyclopropenone (DPC). Here the CDR3 DNA reads TGTGCCAACAGTTTGAGGGGGTTAAGAGATACGCAGTATTTT. It encodes CANSLRGLRDTQYF.